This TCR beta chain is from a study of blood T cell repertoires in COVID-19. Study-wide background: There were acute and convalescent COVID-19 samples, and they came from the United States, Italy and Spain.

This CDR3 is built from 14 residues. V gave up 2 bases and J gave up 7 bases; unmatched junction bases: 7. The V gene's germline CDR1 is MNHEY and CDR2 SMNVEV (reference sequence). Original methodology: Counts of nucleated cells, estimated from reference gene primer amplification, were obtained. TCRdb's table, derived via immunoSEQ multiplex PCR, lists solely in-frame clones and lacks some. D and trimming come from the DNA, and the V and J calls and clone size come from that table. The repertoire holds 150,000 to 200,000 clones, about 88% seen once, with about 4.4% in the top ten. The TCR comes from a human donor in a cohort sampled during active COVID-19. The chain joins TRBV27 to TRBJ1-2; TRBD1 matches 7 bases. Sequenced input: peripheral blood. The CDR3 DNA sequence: TGTGCCAGCAGTTTAGTAGGGGGCGGGTTTGGCTACACCTTC. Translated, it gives CASSLVGGGFGYTF.